This note documents a single T cell receptor (beta chain) sequence. Its antigen is currently unknown. The CDR3 contains 17 residues. The germline V gene has CDR1 SGHAT and CDR2 FQNNGV. V shed 4 bases, J shed 5 bases, and the junction held 9 bases outside the gene matches. These data originate in a study of cytomegalovirus exposure and HLA in healthy donors. Study findings and constraints: Most TCR sequences were rare, but some public TCRs occurred in many donors. Some 17,000 TCR beta sequences were associated with HLA alleles at 0.05 false discovery rate in a later analysis. Among TCR beta chains, those listed as cytomegalovirus-associated numbered around 160.

The primer mix had 60 Vbeta and 13 Jbeta primers. Only in-frame clones appear in the TCRdb table, and some are missing; sequencing was by immunoSEQ multiplex PCR. The table shows 130,000 or so clones, with around 70% occurring only once. The sample consisted of PBMCs. The sequence was obtained from a man aged 25-40 years in good health and CMV-seronegative. The chain has TRBV11-2 and TRBJ1-4, with 11 bases matching TRBD1. The chain's CDR3 is CASSSPLGTGGNEKLFF. The CDR3 coding sequence is TGTGCCAGCAGCTCACCCCTAGGGACAGGGGGGAATGAAAAACTGTTTTTT.